Following are 17 T cell receptor beta chains from one sample sequenced in a study of blood T cell repertoires in COVID-19. Sequenced by immunoSEQ multiplex PCR; TCRdb stores in-frame clones only, minus some. The data contain roughly 300,000 clones, around 87% of them singletons. Sequenced: PBMCs or T cells enriched from blood (not recorded which). The receptors were gathered from a woman aged 30 to 39 who had recovered from COVID-19.

V gene TRBV7-8 combines with J gene TRBJ1-2, with TRBD1 matching over 8 bases. With V trimmed by 6 bases and J by 10 bases, 10 bases remained unmatched. The germline V gene has CDR1 SGHVS and CDR2 FQNEAQ. The CDR3 has 13 residues. CDR3 bases: TGTGCCAGCAGTTTGGACAGGGTGGGTGACTACACCTTC. It specifies CASSLDRVGDYTF. Together with reference TRBV7-8 and TRBJ1-2, the CDR3 gives the full variable domain: GAGVSQSPRYKVAKRGQDVALRCDPISGHVSLFWYQQALGQGPEFLTYFQNEAQLDKSGLPSDRFFAERPEGSVSTLKIQRTQQEDSAVYLCASSLDRVGDYTFGSGTRLTVV.

The rearrangement uses TRBV10-2 and TRBJ1-5; no definite D call. Germline CDR1 is WSHSY and CDR2 is SAAADI. The CDR3 length is 13 residues. V lost 7 bases to trimming and J lost 4 bases, with 11 bases between them. The CDR3 DNA reads as TGCGCCAGCACCGGGTCAAAAAATCAGCCCCAGCATTTT. This gives the protein CASTGSKNQPQHF.

The table lists this clone with a count of one. The chain couples TRBV4-2 to TRBJ2-3, with 9 nucleotides matching TRBD2. Looked up from germline, CDR1 is LGHNA and CDR2 is YNFKEQ. V lost 1 base to trimming and J lost 0 bases; unmatched junction nucleotides: 2. CDR3 length: 16 residues. The CDR3 here is CASSQVAGGSTDTQYF. The CDR3 nucleotides read TGTGCCAGCAGCCAAGTTGCGGGGGGGAGCACAGATACGCAGTATTTT.

J is TRBJ1-5 and V is TRBV5-1; D call uncertain. The CDR3 length is 14 residues. Germline V gene sequence: CDR1 SGHRS, CDR2 YFSETQ. V lost 2 bases, J lost 2 bases, and 8 bases lay in between. In nucleotides, the CDR3 is TGCGCCAGCAGCTTTGTCGGGGGCAATCAGCCCCAGCATTTT. Translated, it gives CASSFVGGNQPQHF.

This rearrangement joins TRBV7-9 to TRBJ1-1; TRBD1 agrees at 7 bases. Germline values: CDR1 SEHNR, CDR2 FQNEAQ (reference sequence). The J segment lost 3 bases and the V segment lost 5 bases, leaving 6 bases of the junction unmatched. The CDR3 sequence is 14 residues long. In DNA, the CDR3 is TGTGCCAGCAGCGCGACAGGGCTGGACACTGAAGCTTTCTTT. Protein sequence: CASSATGLDTEAFF.

J is TRBJ1-6 and V is TRBV27; possibly TRBD1 for D (6 bases). The CDR3 has 14 amino acids. Germline V CDR1 and CDR2: MNHEY, SMNVEV (reference sequence). V was trimmed by 4 bases and J by 10 bases, leaving 14 bases between them. CDR3 sequence: CASSSNSGVSPLHF. The CDR3, as DNA: TGTGCCAGCAGTTCCAATTCAGGGGTCTCACCCCTCCACTTT.

The rearrangement uses TRBV11-2 and TRBJ1-1, with 8 bases lining up with TRBD1. This CDR3 contains 15 residues. The trim removed 7 bases at V and 1 base at J, leaving 8 bases unmatched. Germline loops: CDR1 SGHAT, CDR2 FQNNGV. CDR3 region: CASISHRGWNTEAFF. The CDR3 coding sequence is TGTGCCAGCATCTCCCACAGGGGGTGGAACACTGAAGCTTTCTTT. Drawing the rest from reference TRBV11-2 and TRBJ1-1, the complete variable domain is EAGVAQSPRYKIIEKRQSVAFWCNPISGHATLYWYQQILGQGPKLLIQFQNNGVVDDSQLPKDRFSAERLKGVDSTLKIQPAKLEDSAVYLCASISHRGWNTEAFFGQGTRLTVV.

The chain links TRBV7-6 to TRBJ1-5, with D perhaps matching TRBD1 (6 bases). The CDR3 runs to 15 residues. Germline V lookup: CDR1 SGHVS, CDR2 FNYEAQ. V was clipped by 3 bases and J by 5 bases, with 14 bases between them. CDR3: CASSLDQGFDQPQHF. The DNA for the CDR3 is TGTGCCAGCAGCTTGGACCAGGGGTTCGATCAGCCCCAGCATTTT.

The chain recombines TRBV28 with TRBJ1-6; D is possibly TRBD1 (6 bases). Germline lookup yields CDR1 MDHEN and CDR2 SYDVKM. This CDR3 has 14 residues. V lost 1 base to trimming and J lost 7 bases, with 8 bases between them. CDR3 sequence reads: CASSLYRENSPLHF. Here the CDR3 DNA reads TGTGCCAGCAGTTTATACAGGGAAAATTCACCCCTCCACTTT.

This chain uses TRBV6-4 with TRBJ2-2; D remains unclear. Germline CDR1 is MRHNA and CDR2 is SNTAGT. This CDR3 has 14 residues. The ends were cut back, 4 bases at V and 6 bases at J, with 12 bases in the middle. The CDR3 nucleotides read TGTGCCAGCAGTGGGGCCGACGGTTCCGGGGAGCTGTTTTTT. It specifies CASSGADGSGELFF.

A single count supports this clone. The CDR3 loop reads CASSSIFSRGGARETQYF. The CDR3 region has the DNA TGTGCCAGCAGCTCGATCTTTTCCCGCGGGGGGGCTCGAGAGACCCAGTACTTC. The V and J genes are TRBV11-2 and TRBJ2-5; 9 nucleotides agree with TRBD2. Per the germline V gene, CDR1 is SGHAT and CDR2 is FQNNGV. The CDR3 extends over 18 amino acids. V dropped 4 bases and J dropped 4; count of bases not matched to a gene: 16.

This chain connects TRBV5-5 to TRBJ1-2, with D possibly matching TRBD1 (6 bases). The CDR3 is 16 amino acids. V lost 0 bases, J lost 1 base, and 13 bases lay in between. Germline V gives CDR1 SGHKS, CDR2 YYEKEE (reference sequence). The CDR3 sequence is CASSLVQGFFNYGYTF. The CDR3 coding sequence is TGTGCCAGCAGCTTGGTTCAGGGGTTCTTTAACTATGGCTACACCTTC.

With regard to this clone: Other DNA sequences in the sample encode the same CDR3. The J gene is TRBJ2-7, the V gene TRBV5-1; D remains ambiguous. There are 12 residues in the CDR3. The germline V gene encodes CDR1 SGHRS and CDR2 YFSETQ. V was trimmed by 4 bases and J by 3 bases, leaving 8 bases between them. The DNA of the CDR3 is TGCGCCAGCAGCCTAGACGGCTACGAGCAGTACTTC. Its protein product is CASSLDGYEQYF.

This clone occurred once. The chain couples TRBV30 to TRBJ1-1; D is uncertain. V was pared by 5 bases and J by 0 bases, with 10 bases between. The CDR3 runs to 13 residues. Germline lookup yields CDR1 GTSNPN and CDR2 SVGIG (reference sequence). The CDR3 spells CAWSVRMNTEAFF. CDR3 bases: TGTGCCTGGTCTGTCCGTATGAACACTGAAGCTTTCTTT.

Written as DNA, the CDR3 is TGTGCCAGCTCACCAGGGACAATTAAGGGCTACACCTTC. It encodes CASSPGTIKGYTF. This rearrangement joins TRBV18 to TRBJ1-2, with a tentative D call TRBD1 (6 bases). The CDR3 loop spans 13 amino acids. V dropped 2 bases and J dropped 8 bases, with 12 bases sitting between them. Germline values: CDR1 KGHSH, CDR2 LQKENI.

This chain joins TRBV6-5 and TRBJ1-5; D possibly corresponds to TRBD1 (5 bases). The V gene lost 8 bases and the J gene lost 1 base, with 9 bases spanning the gap. This CDR3 has 13 residues. CDR1 and CDR2 from the germline V gene are MNHEY and SVGAGI. CDR3 sequence: CASCKGSNQPQHF. CDR3 nucleotides: TGTGCCAGCTGCAAGGGGAGCAATCAGCCCCAGCATTTT.

The chain couples TRBV6-1 to TRBJ2-1; D not certain. Germline CDR1 reads MNHNS; CDR2 reads SASEGT. The CDR3 covers 14 residues. V dropped 3 bases and J dropped 5 bases, with 11 bases sitting between them. In DNA, the CDR3 is TGTGCCAGCAGTGACCGGCCTAGGAACAATGAGCAGTTCTTC. It encodes CASSDRPRNNEQFF.